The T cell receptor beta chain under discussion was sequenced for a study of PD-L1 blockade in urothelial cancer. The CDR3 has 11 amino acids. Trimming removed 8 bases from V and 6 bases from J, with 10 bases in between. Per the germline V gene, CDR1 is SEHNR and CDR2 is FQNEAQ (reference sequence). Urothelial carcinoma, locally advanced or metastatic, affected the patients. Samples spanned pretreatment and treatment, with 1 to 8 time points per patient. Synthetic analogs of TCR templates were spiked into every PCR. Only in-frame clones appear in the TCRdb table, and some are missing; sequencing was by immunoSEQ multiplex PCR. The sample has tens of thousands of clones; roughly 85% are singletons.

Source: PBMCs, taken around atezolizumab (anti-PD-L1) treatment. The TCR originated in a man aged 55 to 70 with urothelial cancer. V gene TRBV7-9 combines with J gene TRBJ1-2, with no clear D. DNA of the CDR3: TGTGCCAGCGATTCGGTGGATGGCTACACCTTC. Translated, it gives CASDSVDGYTF.